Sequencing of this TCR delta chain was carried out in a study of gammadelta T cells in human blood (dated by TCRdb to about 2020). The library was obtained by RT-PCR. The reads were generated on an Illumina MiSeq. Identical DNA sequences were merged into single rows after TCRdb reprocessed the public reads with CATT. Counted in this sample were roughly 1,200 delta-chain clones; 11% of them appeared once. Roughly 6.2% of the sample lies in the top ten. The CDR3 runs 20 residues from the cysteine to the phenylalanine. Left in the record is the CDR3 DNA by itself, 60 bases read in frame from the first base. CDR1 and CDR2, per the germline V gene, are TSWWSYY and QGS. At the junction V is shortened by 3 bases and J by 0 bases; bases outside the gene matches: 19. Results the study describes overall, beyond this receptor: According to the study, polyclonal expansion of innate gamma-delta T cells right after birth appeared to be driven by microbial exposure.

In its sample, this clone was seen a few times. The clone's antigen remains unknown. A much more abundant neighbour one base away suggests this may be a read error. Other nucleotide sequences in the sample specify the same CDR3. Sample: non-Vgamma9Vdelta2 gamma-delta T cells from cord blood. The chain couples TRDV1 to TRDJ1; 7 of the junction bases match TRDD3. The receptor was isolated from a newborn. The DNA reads TGTGCTCTTGGGGATCACCGACTGCCTACATGGGATACTTACACCGATAAACTCATCTTT. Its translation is CALGDHRLPTWDTYTDKLIF.